This paragraph covers one T cell receptor beta chain sequence. Its matching antigen is unknown. These gene names are mouse names. The read comes to an end 1 residue before the CDR3 does, leaving the germline J gene to fill in the end. As for time point: mouse harvest day 7 after allogeneic transplant. Each mouse received 10^7 T-cell-depleted marrow cells plus 10^6 splenic CD5+ T cells by tail vein. The data originate from a study of tissue T cells after allogeneic stem cell transplantation. With V trimmed by 4 bases and J by 5 bases, 8 bases remained unmatched. The CDR3 extends over 15 amino acids. The germline gives CDR1 KGHPV, CDR2 FQNQEV (reference sequence). General observations from the study: Tissue-detected TCR repertoire was only partly captured by blood and spleen T cells.

This table comes from immunoSEQ multiplex PCR, and its TCRdb copy is limited to in-frame clones, with some not included. The sample comprises around 7,000 clones, about 50% of which are singletons, and roughly 5% rests with the top ten. V usage is TRBV26 and J usage is TRBJ2-7; 10 nucleotides match TRBD1. This clonotype was obtained from a female BALB/c mouse given C57BL/6 T cells with graft-versus-host disease after an allogeneic hematopoietic cell transplant. The sample taken for sequencing was gut tissue. CDR3 DNA (partial): TGTGCCAGCAGTCGTCCGGGACAGGGGCAAGATGAACAGTAC. Its translation is CASSRPGQGQDEQY. The entire CDR3 sequence reads CASSRPGQGQDEQYF.